This T cell receptor beta chain was captured by sequencing in a study of blood T cell repertoires in COVID-19. Across the study: From the United States, Italy and Spain came samples of acute and convalescent COVID-19. Sample material is recorded as cDNA or gDNA derived from T cells, B-cell-depleted T cells, or PBMCs.

With 5 bases removed from V and 0 bases from J, the gap between germline ends came to 14 bases. CDR1 and CDR2 (germline): SSHAT, FNYEAQ (reference sequence). This CDR3 region has 16 residues. Per the original methods: It was from reference gene primer amplification that nucleated cell counts were estimated. Clones were sequenced by immunoSEQ multiplex PCR, and TCRdb holds only the in-frame ones, with some missing. V and J calls and clone size are given by that table; D and trimming were obtained from the DNA. Altogether 300,000 or so clones are present, approximately 90% being singletons, with the ten largest covering roughly 3.9%.

Sequenced input: peripheral blood. The chain carries TRBV7-7 and TRBJ2-1; a possible D gene is TRBD2 (5 bases). The origin of this receptor is a woman in her thirties or forties with acute or convalescent COVID-19. The CDR3, as DNA: TGTGCCAGCAGCCCTGGCCGGACTGTCTCCTACAATGAGCAGTTCTTC. Its translation is CASSPGRTVSYNEQFF.